The 15 T cell receptor beta chains reported below all come from one sample, sequenced in a study of T-cell reconstitution after alpha-beta-depleted transplantation in children. It was with unique molecular identifiers that the TCRbeta library was prepared. TCRdb ran MiXCR on the PCR reads and lists one entry per CDR3 protein. Of approximately 190,000 distinct CDR3 sequences listed, 8.4% were seen once; the top ten hold less than 40%. Sample: PBMCs, mostly from graft donor cells, taken 360 days after TCRalphabeta/CD19-depleted stem cell transplant. The source of these receptors is a male patient between 2 and 9 years old who had a stem cell transplant for acute myeloid leukemia, so the T cells may come from the graft donor.

This clonotype was recorded at least ten times. The chain employs TRBV29-1 and TRBJ2-1; TRBD2 matches at 10 bases. V lost 5 bases and J lost 9; bases outside the gene matches: 13. Germline CDR1 is SQVTM and CDR2 is ANQGSEA. The CDR3 is 15 amino acids. CDR3 bases: TGCAGCGTTTCCCTCAGGCTAGCGGGAGAGGGTGAGCAGTTCTTC. As protein: CSVSLRLAGEGEQFF.

This clonotype appeared a few times. V gene TRBV9 combines with J gene TRBJ2-3; D possibly corresponds to TRBD2 (5 bases). Germline V gene data show CDR1 as SGDLS and CDR2 as YYNGEE. The CDR3 has 15 amino acids. V dropped 0 bases and J dropped 4 bases, with 12 bases sitting between them. CDR3 loop: CASSVDPGLPDTQYF. CDR3 in DNA: TGTGCCAGCAGCGTAGATCCGGGATTGCCAGATACGCAGTATTTT.

The V call is TRBV28, the J call TRBJ2-7; TRBD2 aligns across 8 bases. CDR3 size: 16 residues. The V segment lost 2 bases and the J segment 0 bases; nucleotides outside the gene matches: 6. The germline CDR1 and CDR2 sequences are MDHEN and SYDVKM. DNA for the CDR3: TGTGCCAGCAGTTTAAGTGCGGCGGGGGGCTCCTACGAGCAGTACGTC. Translated: CASSLSAAGGSYEQYV.

The chain combines TRBV7-2 with TRBJ1-5, with D unclear. There are 13 residues in the CDR3. The germline gives CDR1 SGHTA, CDR2 FQGNSA. V lost 1 base and J lost 5, with 6 bases in between. In DNA form, the CDR3 reads TGTGCCAGCAGCTTAGGCAGATATCAGCCCCAGCATTTT. It is translated as CASSLGRYQPQHF.

The chain links TRBV5-1 to TRBJ2-7, with D maybe TRBD1 (6 bases). Trimming pared 3 bases from V and 0 bases from J, leaving 22 bases between. The CDR3 loop spans 18 amino acids. Germline loops: CDR1 SGHRS, CDR2 YFSETQ. CDR3 bases: TGCGCCAGCAGCTCCGCCGCTCCGGGACACCCGAACTCCTACGAGCAGTACGTC. It yields the protein CASSSAAPGHPNSYEQYV.

The gene calls are TRBV12-3 or TRBV12-4 and TRBJ2-7, with 7 bases aligning to TRBD2. The length of the CDR3 is 16 residues. J was trimmed by 0 bases and V by 5 bases; bases with no gene match: 10. The CDR3 sequence: CASSPVLAESSYEQYF. DNA for the CDR3: TGTGCCAGCAGTCCGGTTCTAGCGGAAAGCTCCTACGAGCAGTACTTC.

This clonotype was picked up many times. The chain's CDR3 is CASSQQPGSGTLYF. CDR3 DNA: TGCGCCAGCAGCCAACAGCCGGGTAGCGGCACATTGTACTTC. The chain is built from TRBV4-3 and TRBJ2-7; tentatively, D is TRBD2 (6 bases). This CDR3 is built from 14 residues. V was shortened by 2 bases and J by 12 bases, with 20 bases between the two germline ends. The germline V gene encodes CDR1 LGHNA and CDR2 YSLEER.

This clonotype was seen more than once but under ten times. The genes are TRBV18 and TRBJ2-7; 7 bases map to TRBD1. With V trimmed by 4 bases and J by 9 bases, 9 bases remained unmatched. This CDR3 is built from 13 residues. Germline values: CDR1 KGHSH, CDR2 LQKENI. The CDR3 DNA reads TGTGCCAGCTCACATGACAGGGTAGGAGTGCAGTACGTC. Translated: CASSHDRVGVQYV.

This clonotype was observed a few times. The chain has TRBV18 and TRBJ2-1, with D possibly being TRBD1 (6 bases). V dropped 6 bases and J dropped 7 bases, with 13 bases sitting between them. The CDR3 length is 13 residues. Germline CDR1 is KGHSH and CDR2 is LQKENI. CDR3 region: CASSEQGINEQFF. As DNA, the CDR3 is TGTGCCAGCTCTGAACAGGGCATAAATGAGCAGTTCTTC. The whole variable domain, remainder taken from reference TRBV18 and TRBJ2-1, is NAGVMQNPRHLVRRRGQEARLRCSPMKGHSHVYWYRQLPEEGLKFMVYLQKENIIDESGMPKERFSAEFPKEGPSILRIQQVVRGDSAAYFCASSEQGINEQFFGPGTRLTVL.

This clonotype showed up many times. The rearrangement uses TRBV20-1 and TRBJ1-3, with a possible D match to TRBD1 (5 bases). V lost 3 bases and J lost 2, with 8 bases in between. Germline CDR1 reads DFQATT; CDR2 reads SNEGSKA (reference sequence). This CDR3 has 13 amino acids. For the CDR3, the DNA is TGCAGTGCTAGTCGGGGGGCTGGAAACACCATATATTTT. The encoded protein is CSASRGAGNTIYF.

The rearrangement joins TRBV5-1 to TRBJ2-7; D unresolved. Trimming stripped 0 bases from V and 1 base from J, with 5 bases between. This CDR3 region has 13 residues. CDR1 SGHRS and CDR2 YFSETQ come from the germline V gene. CDR3 amino acids: CASSLEGSYEQYV. Written as DNA, the CDR3 is TGCGCCAGCAGCTTGGAGGGTTCCTACGAGCAGTACGTC.

In this sample, this clonotype turned up many times. The chain uses TRBV14 and TRBJ1-1, with 7 bases that match TRBD1. This CDR3 has 14 residues. The trim removed 1 base at V and 3 bases at J, leaving 2 bases unmatched. Germline CDR1 SGHDN, CDR2 FVKESK. The CDR3 is CASSQGTGYTEAFF. The CDR3 coding sequence is TGTGCCAGCAGCCAAGGGACAGGCTACACTGAAGCTTTCTTT.

The chain links TRBV20-1 to TRBJ2-3, with TRBD2 matching 8 bases. The J segment lost 2 bases and the V segment lost 3 bases, leaving 10 bases of the junction unmatched. The CDR3 totals 16 residues. Germline V CDR1 and CDR2: DFQATT, SNEGSKA (reference sequence). This CDR3 is CSASGQRESATDTQYF. In DNA, the CDR3 is TGCAGTGCTAGTGGGCAGCGGGAGTCGGCCACAGATACGCAGTATTTT.

The V call is TRBV2, the J call TRBJ1-1; 8 bases are shared with TRBD1. This CDR3 spans 14 amino acids. The J segment lost 3 bases and the V segment lost 6 bases, leaving 6 bases of the junction unmatched. CDR1 and CDR2 (germline): SNHLY, FYNNEI. The CDR3 here is CASRVQGADTEAFF. The DNA of the CDR3 is TGTGCCAGCAGGGTTCAGGGGGCGGACACTGAAGCTTTCTTT.

In its sample, this clonotype was seen many times. V is TRBV29-1 and J is TRBJ2-1; D may be TRBD2 (6 bases). The CDR3 consists of 18 residues. V lost 7 bases and J lost 5, with 30 bases in between. Germline lookup yields CDR1 SQVTM and CDR2 ANQGSEA. Here the CDR3 DNA reads TGCAGCGCTTGCGTCCTCCAGGACTATCCCGAGGGGCACAATGAGCAGTTCTTC. Translating gives CSACVLQDYPEGHNEQFF.